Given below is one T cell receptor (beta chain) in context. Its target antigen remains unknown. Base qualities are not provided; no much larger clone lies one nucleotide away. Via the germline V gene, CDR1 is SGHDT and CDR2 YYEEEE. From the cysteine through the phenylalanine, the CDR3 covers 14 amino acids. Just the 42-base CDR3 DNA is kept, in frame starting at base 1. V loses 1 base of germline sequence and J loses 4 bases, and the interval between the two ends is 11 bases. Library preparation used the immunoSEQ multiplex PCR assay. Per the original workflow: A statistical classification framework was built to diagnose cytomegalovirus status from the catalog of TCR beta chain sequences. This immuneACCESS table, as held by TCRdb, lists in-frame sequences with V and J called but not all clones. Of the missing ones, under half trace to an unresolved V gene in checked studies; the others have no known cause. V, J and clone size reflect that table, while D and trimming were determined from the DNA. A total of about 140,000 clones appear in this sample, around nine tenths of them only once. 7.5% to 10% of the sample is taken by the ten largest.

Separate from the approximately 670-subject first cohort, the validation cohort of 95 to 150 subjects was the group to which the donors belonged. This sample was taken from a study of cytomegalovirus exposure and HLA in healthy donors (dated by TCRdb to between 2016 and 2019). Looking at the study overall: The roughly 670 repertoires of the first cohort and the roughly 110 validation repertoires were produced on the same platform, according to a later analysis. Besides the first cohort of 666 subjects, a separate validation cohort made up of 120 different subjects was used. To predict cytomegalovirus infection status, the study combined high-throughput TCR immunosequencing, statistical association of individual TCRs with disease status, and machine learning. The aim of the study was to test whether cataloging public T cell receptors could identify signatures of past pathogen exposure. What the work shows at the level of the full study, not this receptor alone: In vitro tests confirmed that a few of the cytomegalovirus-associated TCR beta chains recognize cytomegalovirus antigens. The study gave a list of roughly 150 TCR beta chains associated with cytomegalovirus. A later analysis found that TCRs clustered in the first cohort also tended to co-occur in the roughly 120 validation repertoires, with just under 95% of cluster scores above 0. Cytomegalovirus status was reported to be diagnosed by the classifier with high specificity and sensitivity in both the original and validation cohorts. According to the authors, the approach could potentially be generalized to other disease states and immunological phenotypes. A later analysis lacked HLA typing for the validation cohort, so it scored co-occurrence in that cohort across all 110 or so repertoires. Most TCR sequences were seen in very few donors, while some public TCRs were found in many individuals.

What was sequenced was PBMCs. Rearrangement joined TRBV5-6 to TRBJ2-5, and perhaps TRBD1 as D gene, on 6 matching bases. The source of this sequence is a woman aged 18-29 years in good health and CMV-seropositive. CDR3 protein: CASSLRDMGETQYF. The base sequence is TGTGCCAGCAGCTTGCGGGACATGGGAGAGACCCAGTACTTC.